This is a list of T cell receptor beta chains from one sample in a study of naive and memory T cell subsets. TCRdb ran MiXCR on the UMI-ligation and nested PCR reads and lists one entry per CDR3 protein. The repertoire has 35,000 to 40,000 distinct CDR3 sequences, 9.5% to 11% of them found once; the top ten carry 3.9%. The sequenced sample was skin, obtained from a tuberculin skin test site. These receptors all stem from an adult in good health. The CDR3 runs from the conserved cysteine through the conserved F or W. Fields, in order: clone size, V gene, J gene, D gene, CDR3 DNA, CDR3 protein. D genes are given only for firm matches. The listing skips clone size in some rows; elsewhere it reads once, few, many or a size class.

>many|TRBV20-1|TRBJ2-7|-
TGCAGTGCTAGACGGGACGGAAACTACGAGCAGTACTTC
CSARRDGNYEQYF
>-|TRBV12-3/TRBV12-4|TRBJ2-7|TRBD2
TGTGCCAGCAAGGGCGGGAGTGCCCACTACGAGCAGTACTTC
CASKGGSAHYEQYF
>-|TRBV2|TRBJ1-2|-
TGTGCCAGCATGGAAAGGCAGAACTATGGCTACACCTTC
CASMERQNYGYTF
>many|TRBV7-6|TRBJ2-5|-
TGTGCCAGCAGCTTAGCGTCGGCTATAGTGGAGACCCAGTACTTC
CASSLASAIVETQYF
>many|TRBV7-3|TRBJ2-3|TRBD2
TGTGCCAGCAGCTTTAACGGGGGGGCCGGGGATACGCAGTATTTT
CASSFNGGAGDTQYF
>-|TRBV7-8|TRBJ2-1|TRBD2
TGTGCCAGCAGCTCCCACGCCGGACTAGCGGGACATAATGAGCAGTTCTTC
CASSSHAGLAGHNEQFF
>few|TRBV29-1|TRBJ1-2|TRBD1
TGCAGCGTCCCAACGGGACAGGGAGAGGGCTACACCTTC
CSVPTGQGEGYTF
>-|TRBV2|TRBJ2-2|TRBD1
TGTGCCAGCAGAAGAGGGTCAGGGGGCATCACCGGGGAGCTGTTTTTT
CASRRGSGGITGELFF
>-|TRBV11-2|TRBJ1-5|TRBD1
TGTGCCAGCAGCAAAGACAGGGGTCAGCCCCAGCATTTT
CASSKDRGQPQHF
>few|TRBV5-5|TRBJ1-1|-
TGTGCCAGCAGCTTGGACGGCTTGACTGAAGCTTTCTTT
CASSLDGLTEAFF
>many|TRBV29-1|TRBJ2-3|TRBD1
TGCAGCGTCCTAGTCGGGACAGATATTCGCGATACGCAGTATTTT
CSVLVGTDIRDTQYF
>few|TRBV20-1|TRBJ1-1|-
TGCAGTGCTAGAGGACGGAGGAACACTGAAGCTTTCTTT
CSARGRRNTEAFF
>many|TRBV9|TRBJ2-5|-
TGTGCCAGCAGCGTTTCCGCCGGGAGCCCCCAAGAGACCCAGTACTTC
CASSVSAGSPQETQYF
>-|TRBV29-1|TRBJ2-3|TRBD1
TGCAGCGTTCGACAGGGTGGGTGTGCAGATACGCAGTATTTT
CSVRQGGCADTQYF
>many|TRBV12-3/TRBV12-4|TRBJ1-2|TRBD1
TGTGCCAGCAGTTCGGGACAGATCTATGGCTACACCTTC
CASSSGQIYGYTF
>few|TRBV28|TRBJ2-7|-
TGTGCCAGCAGTCAGCCGTTAGGGCCCCAATCCTACGAGCAGTACTTC
CASSQPLGPQSYEQYF
>few|TRBV29-1|TRBJ1-1|-
TGCAGCGTTTTAAAACGGGAGAACACTGAAGCTTTCTTT
CSVLKRENTEAFF
>many|TRBV5-4|TRBJ2-2|TRBD1
TGTGCCAGCAGCGGGGGGACAGGGAAGCCCGGGGAGCTGTTTTTT
CASSGGTGKPGELFF
>-|TRBV5-4|TRBJ1-1|-
TGTGCCAGCAGCTTGGGGCAAGTGACTGAAGCTTTCTTT
CASSLGQVTEAFF
>-|TRBV7-9|TRBJ1-1|-
TGTGCCAGCAGCTTAGGACAGAACACTGAAGCTTTCTTT
CASSLGQNTEAFF
>many|TRBV12-3/TRBV12-4|TRBJ2-5|-
TGTGCCAGCAGTTATGGGGAGACCCAGTACTTC
CASSYGETQYF
>few|TRBV29-1|TRBJ2-2|TRBD2
TGCAGCGTCCGGGGGGAGAACACCGGGGAGCTGTTTTTT
CSVRGENTGELFF
>many|TRBV6-2/TRBV6-3|TRBJ1-4|-
TGTGCCAGCAGTTATGGGGATGTTTCCAATGAAAAACTGTTTTTT
CASSYGDVSNEKLFF
>few|TRBV30|TRBJ1-1|-
TGTGCCTGGAGTGTAGCCGATTTTGCTTTCTTT
CAWSVADFAFF
>many|TRBV5-1|TRBJ2-6|-
TGCGCCAGCTCCGGGTCGACCTCTGGGGCCAACGTCCTGACTTTC
CASSGSTSGANVLTF
>many|TRBV20-1|TRBJ2-3|-
TGCAGTGCTAGAGAGATGACCACAGATACGCAGTATTTT
CSAREMTTDTQYF
>-|TRBV20-1|TRBJ2-1|TRBD1
TGCAGTGCTAGACTAGGGACAGCGAGTGGGGAGCAGTTCTTC
CSARLGTASGEQFF
>many|TRBV20-1|TRBJ2-7|-
TGCAGTGCTCTCCCCGACGGTTTTTACGAGCAGTACTTC
CSALPDGFYEQYF
>few|TRBV11-3|TRBJ1-1|-
TGTGCCAGCACCCCAGCCGGGACCAGCACTGAAGCTTTCTTT
CASTPAGTSTEAFF
>many|TRBV2|TRBJ2-3|TRBD1
TGTGCCAGCAGAGCGGGACAGGGGCCAGATACGCAGTATTTT
CASRAGQGPDTQYF
>many|TRBV29-1|TRBJ2-1|-
TGCAGCGTTGATGGGGCTAGCAACAATGAGCAGTTCTTC
CSVDGASNNEQFF
>many|TRBV10-2|TRBJ1-2|-
TGCGCCAGCAGCGAAGAACTATCGGGGCGGATAGGCTACACCTTC
CASSEELSGRIGYTF
>many|TRBV18|TRBJ1-5|-
TGTGCCAGCTCACCCGGGGCTGGTAGCAATCAGCCCCAGCATTTT
CASSPGAGSNQPQHF
>many|TRBV6-6|TRBJ2-1|-
TGTGCCAGCAGTCAAAGTCAGGGGAGTAGTTACAATGAGCAGTTCTTC
CASSQSQGSSYNEQFF
>many|TRBV12-3/TRBV12-4|TRBJ2-7|-
TGTGCCAGCAGCAGAGGACCGACCAGTGACCAGCAGTACTTC
CASSRGPTSDQQYF
>many|TRBV5-5|TRBJ1-3|TRBD1
TGTGCCAGCAGCTCCTGGTCGTCAGGGGGATCAGGAAACACCATATATTTT
CASSSWSSGGSGNTIYF
>many|TRBV20-1|TRBJ2-2|TRBD2
TGCAGTGCCCCCAGCGGGAGGGGTACCGGGGAGCTGTTTTTT
CSAPSGRGTGELFF
>-|TRBV9|TRBJ1-2|TRBD1
TGTGCCAGCAGCGTAGAACAGGGGTCTGGCTACACCTTC
CASSVEQGSGYTF
>few|TRBV4-1|TRBJ2-5|TRBD2
TGCGCCAGCAGCCAAGTGAGTCTAGCGGGAGTAGCAGAGACCCAGTACTTC
CASSQVSLAGVAETQYF
>-|TRBV20-1|TRBJ2-7|TRBD2
TGCAGTGCTAGCCCCCACACTAGCGGAACTTACGAGCAGTACTTC
CSASPHTSGTYEQYF
>many|TRBV2|TRBJ2-1|-
TGTGCCAGCAGTGGTGATTCCAACAATGAGCAGTTCTTC
CASSGDSNNEQFF
>-|TRBV5-4|TRBJ1-5|-
TGTGCCAGCAGCTTGGAACCGTACAATCAGCCCCAGCATTTT
CASSLEPYNQPQHF
>many|TRBV29-1|TRBJ2-1|TRBD1
TGCAGCCTTGCCGGGGACAGGGGTTACAATGAGCAGTTCTTC
CSLAGDRGYNEQFF
>many|TRBV5-1|TRBJ1-1|-
TGCGCCAGCAGCTTGGGACAGACGAACACTGAAGCTTTCTTT
CASSLGQTNTEAFF
>many|TRBV6-5|TRBJ1-2|-
TGTGCCAGCAGTTGGGACGGTACTAACTATGGCTACACCTTC
CASSWDGTNYGYTF
>-|TRBV18|TRBJ1-1|TRBD1
TGTGCCAGCTCACCTCGACAGGGTCGGACTGAAGCTTTCTTT
CASSPRQGRTEAFF
>few|TRBV28|TRBJ1-1|-
TGTGCCAGCAGGACGACAGGGAACACTGAAGCTTTCTTT
CASRTTGNTEAFF
>many|TRBV25-1|TRBJ1-1|TRBD1
TGTGCCAGCAGTGGCACAGGGGAGGGTGAAGCTTTCTTT
CASSGTGEGEAFF
>many|TRBV24-1|TRBJ2-3|TRBD1
TGTGCCACCAGTGATCCGGGACAGGGGTGGTCCACGCAGTATTTT
CATSDPGQGWSTQYF
>many|TRBV5-1|TRBJ2-3|TRBD2
TGCGCCAGCAGCCAGCAGGGACTAGTCGGACCGACAGATACGCAGTATTTT
CASSQQGLVGPTDTQYF
>few|TRBV2|TRBJ1-2|-
TGTGCCAGCAGTGAGCCCGGATTCTATGGCTACACCTTC
CASSEPGFYGYTF
>few|TRBV18|TRBJ2-5|-
TGTGCCAGCTCACCAGCGCTGGAGACCCAGTACTTC
CASSPALETQYF
>-|TRBV29-1|TRBJ2-6|-
TGCAGCGTTGGGCTGGGGCAGGGGTATGGGGCCAACGTCCTGACTTTC
CSVGLGQGYGANVLTF
>many|TRBV19|TRBJ2-5|-
TGTGCCAGTAGTATAGTTAACAGCCAAGAGACCCAGTACTTC
CASSIVNSQETQYF